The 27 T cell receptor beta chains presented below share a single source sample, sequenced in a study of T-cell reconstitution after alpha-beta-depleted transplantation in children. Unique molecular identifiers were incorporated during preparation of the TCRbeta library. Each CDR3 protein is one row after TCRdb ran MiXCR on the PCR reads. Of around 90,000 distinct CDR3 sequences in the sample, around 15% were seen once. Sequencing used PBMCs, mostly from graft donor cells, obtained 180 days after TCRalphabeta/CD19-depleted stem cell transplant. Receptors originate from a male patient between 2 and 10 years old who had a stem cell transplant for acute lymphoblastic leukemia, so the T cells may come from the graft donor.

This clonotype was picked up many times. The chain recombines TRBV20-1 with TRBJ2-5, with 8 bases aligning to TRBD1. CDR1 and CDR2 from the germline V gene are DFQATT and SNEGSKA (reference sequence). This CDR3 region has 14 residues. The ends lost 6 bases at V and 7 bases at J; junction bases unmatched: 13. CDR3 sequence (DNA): TGCAGTGCCACCGGACAGGGCCATTTTGCGACCCAGTACTTC. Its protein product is CSATGQGHFATQYF.

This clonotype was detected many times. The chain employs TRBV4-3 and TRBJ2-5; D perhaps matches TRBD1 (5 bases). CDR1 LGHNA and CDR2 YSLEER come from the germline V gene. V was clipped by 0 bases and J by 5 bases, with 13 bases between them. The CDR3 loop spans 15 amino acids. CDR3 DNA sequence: TGCGCCAGCAGCCAAGATCTTGACAGTACGGAGACCCAGTACTTC. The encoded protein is CASSQDLDSTETQYF.

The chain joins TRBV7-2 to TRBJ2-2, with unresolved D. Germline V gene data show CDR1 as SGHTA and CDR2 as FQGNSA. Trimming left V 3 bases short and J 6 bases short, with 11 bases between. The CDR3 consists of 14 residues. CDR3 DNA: TGTGCCAGCAGCTTTAGCTTTCCGGCCGGGGAGCTGTTTTTT. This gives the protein CASSFSFPAGELFF.

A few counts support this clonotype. DNA for the CDR3: TGTGCCAGCAGCTCAACCCAGGGGTACGAGCAGTACTTC. This codes for CASSSTQGYEQYF. The V call is TRBV7-6, the J call TRBJ2-7, with a weak D call TRBD1 (6 bases). Germline loops: CDR1 SGHVS, CDR2 FNYEAQ. The CDR3 consists of 13 residues. V was clipped by 4 bases and J by 4 bases, with 11 bases between them. Using reference TRBV7-6 and TRBJ2-7 for the parts outside the CDR3, the full variable domain is GAGVSQSPRYKVTKRGQDVALRCDPISGHVSLYWYRQALGQGPEFLTYFNYEAQQDKSGLPNDRFSAERPEGSISTLTIQRTEQRDSAMYRCASSSTQGYEQYFGPGTRLTVT.

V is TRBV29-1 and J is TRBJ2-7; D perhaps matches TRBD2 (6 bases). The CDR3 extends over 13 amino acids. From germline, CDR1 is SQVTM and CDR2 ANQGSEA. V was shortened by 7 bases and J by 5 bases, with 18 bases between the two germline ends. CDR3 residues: CSATPSGVHEQYF. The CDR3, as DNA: TGCAGCGCAACGCCTTCGGGGGTGCACGAGCAGTACTTC.

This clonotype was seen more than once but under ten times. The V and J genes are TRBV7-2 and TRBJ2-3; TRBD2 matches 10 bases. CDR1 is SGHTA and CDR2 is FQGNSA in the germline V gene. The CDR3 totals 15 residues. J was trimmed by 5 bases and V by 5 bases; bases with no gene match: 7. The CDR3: CASSRSGGAGDTQYF. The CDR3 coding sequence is TGTGCCAGCAGCCGAAGCGGGGGGGCCGGAGATACGCAGTATTTT.

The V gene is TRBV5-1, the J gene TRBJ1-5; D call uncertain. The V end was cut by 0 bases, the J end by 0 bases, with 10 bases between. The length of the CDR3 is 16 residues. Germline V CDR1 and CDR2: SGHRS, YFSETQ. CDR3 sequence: CASSLATFYSNQPQHF. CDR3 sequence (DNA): TGCGCCAGCAGCTTGGCCACCTTTTATAGCAATCAGCCCCAGCATTTT.

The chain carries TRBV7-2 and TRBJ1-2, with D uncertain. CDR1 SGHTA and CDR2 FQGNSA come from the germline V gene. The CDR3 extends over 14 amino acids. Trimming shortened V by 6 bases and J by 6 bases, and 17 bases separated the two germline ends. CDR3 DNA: TGTGCCAGCAGTAGGTACAGCCCCCTGGATGGCTACACCTTC. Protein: CASSRYSPLDGYTF.

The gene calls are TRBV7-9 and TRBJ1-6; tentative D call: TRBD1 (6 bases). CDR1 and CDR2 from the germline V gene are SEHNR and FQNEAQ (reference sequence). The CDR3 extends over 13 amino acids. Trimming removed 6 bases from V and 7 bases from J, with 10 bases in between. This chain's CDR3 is CASRGDKNSPLHF. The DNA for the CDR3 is TGTGCCAGCAGAGGGGACAAGAATTCACCCCTCCACTTT. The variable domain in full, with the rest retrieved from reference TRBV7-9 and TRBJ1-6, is DTGVSQNPRHKITKRGQNVTFRCDPISEHNRLYWYRQTLGQGPEFLTYFQNEAQLEKSRLLSDRFSAERPKGSFSTLEIQRTEQGDSAMYLCASRGDKNSPLHFGNGTRLTVT.

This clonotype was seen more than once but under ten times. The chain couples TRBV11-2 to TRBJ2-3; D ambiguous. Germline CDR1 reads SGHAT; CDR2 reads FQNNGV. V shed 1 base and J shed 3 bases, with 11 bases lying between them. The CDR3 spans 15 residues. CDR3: CASSLVRRLTDTQYF. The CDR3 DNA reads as TGTGCCAGCAGCTTAGTGAGGCGTCTTACAGATACGCAGTATTTT.

The CDR3, as DNA: TGCAGCGTTGAAGGACAGGGGGAAGACTATGGCTACACCTTC. Its protein product is CSVEGQGEDYGYTF. The chain recombines TRBV29-1 with TRBJ1-2, with 9 bases aligning to TRBD1. The trim removed 1 base at V and 3 bases at J, leaving 3 bases unmatched. This CDR3 is built from 14 residues. CDR1 and CDR2 from the germline V gene are SQVTM and ANQGSEA.

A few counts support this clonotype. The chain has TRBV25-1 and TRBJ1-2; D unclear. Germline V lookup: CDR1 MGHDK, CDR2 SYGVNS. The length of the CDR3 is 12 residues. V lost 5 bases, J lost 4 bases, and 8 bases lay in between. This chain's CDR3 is CASSRGPYGYTF. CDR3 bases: TGTGCCAGCAGTAGAGGACCCTATGGCTACACCTTC.

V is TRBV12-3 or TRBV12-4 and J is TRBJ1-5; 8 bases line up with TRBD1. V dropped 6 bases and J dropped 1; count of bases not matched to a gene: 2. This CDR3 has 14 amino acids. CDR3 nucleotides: TGTGCCAGCAGGCGGGACAGGAGCAATCAGCCCCAGCATTTT. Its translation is CASRRDRSNQPQHF.

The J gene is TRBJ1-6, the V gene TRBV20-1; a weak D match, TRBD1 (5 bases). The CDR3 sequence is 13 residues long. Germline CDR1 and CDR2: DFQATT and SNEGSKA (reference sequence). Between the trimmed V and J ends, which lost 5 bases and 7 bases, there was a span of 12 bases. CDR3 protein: CSAPAGRNSPLHF. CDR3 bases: TGCAGTGCTCCGGCAGGGAGGAATTCACCCCTCCACTTT.

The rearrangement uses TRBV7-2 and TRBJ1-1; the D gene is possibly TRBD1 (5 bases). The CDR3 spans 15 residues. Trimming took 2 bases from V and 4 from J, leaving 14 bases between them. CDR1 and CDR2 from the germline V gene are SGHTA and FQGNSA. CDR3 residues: CASSLSRDSPTEAFF. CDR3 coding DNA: TGTGCCAGCAGCTTAAGCCGGGACTCGCCCACTGAAGCTTTCTTT.

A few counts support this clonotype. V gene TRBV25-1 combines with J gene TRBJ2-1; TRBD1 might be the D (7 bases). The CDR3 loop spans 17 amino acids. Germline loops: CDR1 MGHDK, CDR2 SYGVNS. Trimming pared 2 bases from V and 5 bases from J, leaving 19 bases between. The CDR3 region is CASSEEVLQGGHNEQFF. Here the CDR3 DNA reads TGTGCCAGCAGTGAAGAAGTTTTGCAGGGGGGCCACAATGAGCAGTTCTTC.

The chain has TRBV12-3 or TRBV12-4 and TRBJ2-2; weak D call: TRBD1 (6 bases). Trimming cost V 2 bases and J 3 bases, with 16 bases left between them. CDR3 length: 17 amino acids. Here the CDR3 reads CASSLPQGPDDTGELFF. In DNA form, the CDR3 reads TGTGCCAGCAGTTTACCCCAGGGGCCCGATGACACCGGGGAGCTGTTTTTT.

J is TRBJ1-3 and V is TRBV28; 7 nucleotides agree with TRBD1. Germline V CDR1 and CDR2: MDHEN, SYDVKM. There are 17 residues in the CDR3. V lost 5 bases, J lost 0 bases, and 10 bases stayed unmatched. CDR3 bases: TGTGCCAGCAGTCTCCCGACAGGGCTGGGCTCTGGAAACACCATATATTTT. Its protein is CASSLPTGLGSGNTIYF.

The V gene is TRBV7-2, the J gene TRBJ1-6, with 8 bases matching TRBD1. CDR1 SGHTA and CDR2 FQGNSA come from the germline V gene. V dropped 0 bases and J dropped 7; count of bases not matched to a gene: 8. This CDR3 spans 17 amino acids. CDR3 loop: CASSLAPVGQVNSPLHF. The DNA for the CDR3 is TGTGCCAGCAGCTTAGCGCCGGTGGGACAGGTCAATTCACCCCTCCACTTT.

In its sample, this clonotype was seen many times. DNA of the CDR3: TGCAGTGCTAGAAGCGGCTCCACTGAAGCTTTCTTT. Translation gives CSARSGSTEAFF. V gene TRBV20-1 combines with J gene TRBJ1-1; D is unclear. This CDR3 region has 12 residues. The germline gives CDR1 DFQATT, CDR2 SNEGSKA (reference sequence). V gave up 2 bases and J gave up 4 bases, with 8 bases separating them.

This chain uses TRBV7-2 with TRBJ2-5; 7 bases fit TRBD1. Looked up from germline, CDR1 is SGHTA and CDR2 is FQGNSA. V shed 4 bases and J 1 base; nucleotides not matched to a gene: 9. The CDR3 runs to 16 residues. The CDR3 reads CASSWAKRQGQETQYF. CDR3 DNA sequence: TGTGCCAGCAGCTGGGCCAAAAGACAGGGCCAAGAGACCCAGTACTTC.

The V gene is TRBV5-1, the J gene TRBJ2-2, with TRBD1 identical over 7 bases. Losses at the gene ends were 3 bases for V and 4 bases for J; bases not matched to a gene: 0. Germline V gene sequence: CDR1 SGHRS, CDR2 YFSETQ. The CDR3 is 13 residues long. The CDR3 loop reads CASSYRGTGELFF. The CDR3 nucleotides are TGCGCCAGCAGCTACAGGGGCACCGGGGAGCTGTTTTTT.

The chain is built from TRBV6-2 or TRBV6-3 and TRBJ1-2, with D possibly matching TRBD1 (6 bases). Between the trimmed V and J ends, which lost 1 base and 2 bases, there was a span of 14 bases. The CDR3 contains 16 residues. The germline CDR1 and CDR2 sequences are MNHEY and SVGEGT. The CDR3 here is CASSYWALGGNYGYTF. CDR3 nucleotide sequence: TGTGCCAGCAGTTACTGGGCCCTCGGGGGCAACTATGGCTACACCTTC.

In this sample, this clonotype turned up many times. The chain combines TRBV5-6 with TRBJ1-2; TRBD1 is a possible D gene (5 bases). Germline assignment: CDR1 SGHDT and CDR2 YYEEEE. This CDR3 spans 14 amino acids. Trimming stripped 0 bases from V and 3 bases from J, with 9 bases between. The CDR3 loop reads CASSLGGRHYGYTF. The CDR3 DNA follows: TGTGCCAGCAGCTTGGGGGGGAGGCACTATGGCTACACCTTC.

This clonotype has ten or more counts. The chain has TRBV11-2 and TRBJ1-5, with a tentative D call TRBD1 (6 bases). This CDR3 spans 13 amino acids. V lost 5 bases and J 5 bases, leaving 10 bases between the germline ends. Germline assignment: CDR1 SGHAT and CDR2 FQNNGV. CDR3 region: CASSRQADQPQHF. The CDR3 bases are TGTGCCAGCAGCAGACAGGCGGATCAGCCCCAGCATTTT. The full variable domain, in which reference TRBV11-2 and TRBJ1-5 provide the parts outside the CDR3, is EAGVAQSPRYKIIEKRQSVAFWCNPISGHATLYWYQQILGQGPKLLIQFQNNGVVDDSQLPKDRFSAERLKGVDSTLKIQPAKLEDSAVYLCASSRQADQPQHFGDGTRLSIL.

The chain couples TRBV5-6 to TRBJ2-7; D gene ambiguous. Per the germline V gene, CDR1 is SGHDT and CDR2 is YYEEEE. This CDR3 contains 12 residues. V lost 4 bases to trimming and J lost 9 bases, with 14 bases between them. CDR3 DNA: TGTGCCAGCAGCCCCGCGGCCTGGGGGCAGTACTTC. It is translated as CASSPAAWGQYF.

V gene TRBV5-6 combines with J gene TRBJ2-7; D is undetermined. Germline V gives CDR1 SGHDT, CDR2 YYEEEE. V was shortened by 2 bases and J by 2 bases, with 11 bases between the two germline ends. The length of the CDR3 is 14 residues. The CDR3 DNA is TGTGCCAGCAGCTTAGTTGGCAGTCCCTACGAGCAGTACTTC. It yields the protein CASSLVGSPYEQYF.